These 17 T cell receptor beta chains share one sample of origin, sequenced in a study of blood T cell repertoires in COVID-19. Data came from immunoSEQ multiplex PCR; TCRdb stores just in-frame clones and leaves some out. The sample carries more than 150,000 clones, around four fifths recorded once. The sample taken for sequencing was PBMCs or T cells enriched from blood (not recorded which). The receptors derive from a woman aged 45 to 65 who had recovered from COVID-19.

The J gene is TRBJ1-5, the V gene TRBV5-8; maybe TRBD1 (5 bases). The V and J ends lost 3 bases and 0 bases respectively, with 13 bases between them. CDR1 and CDR2 from the germline V gene are SGHTS and YDEGEE. The CDR3 has 16 amino acids. CDR3 sequence reads: CASSSMTVNSNQPQHF. The CDR3 nucleotides read TGTGCCAGCAGCTCAATGACAGTTAATAGCAATCAGCCCCAGCATTTT.

The rearrangement links TRBV6-2 or TRBV6-3 to TRBJ2-7; TRBD2 aligns across 7 bases. The V gene end was trimmed by 3 bases and the J gene end by 0 bases; junction bases not matched to a gene: 5. The CDR3 is 15 residues long. Germline V gene data show CDR1 as MNHEY and CDR2 as SVGEGT. CDR3 sequence reads: CASSYSGSSSYEQYF. In nucleotides, the CDR3 is TGTGCCAGCAGTTATAGCGGGTCAAGCTCCTACGAGCAGTACTTC.

The J gene is TRBJ2-1, the V gene TRBV9, with no clear D. Trimming shortened V by 0 bases and J by 9 bases, and 10 bases separated the two germline ends. This CDR3 is 13 amino acids long. Germline V gene data show CDR1 as SGDLS and CDR2 as YYNGEE. The DNA for the CDR3 is TGTGCCAGCAGCGTAGTACTCCTAAGTGAGCAGTTCTTC. Amino acid sequence: CASSVVLLSEQFF.

The chain recombines TRBV30 with TRBJ2-3; 11 bases are shared with TRBD2. Germline lookup yields CDR1 GTSNPN and CDR2 SVGIG (reference sequence). The CDR3 is 15 residues long. V was pared by 3 bases and J by 1 base, with 3 bases of the junction left unmatched. The chain's CDR3 is CAWRLGLAGTDTQYF. The CDR3 region has the DNA TGTGCCTGGAGATTGGGACTAGCGGGCACAGATACGCAGTATTTT.

This chain connects TRBV9 to TRBJ2-7, with 9 bases matching TRBD1. This CDR3 has 15 residues. CDR1 is SGDLS, CDR2 YYNGEE, per germline. V was pared by 0 bases and J by 4 bases, with 5 bases of the junction left unmatched. The CDR3 here is CASSVGDRAGYEQYF. DNA for the CDR3: TGTGCCAGCAGCGTAGGGGACAGGGCGGGGTACGAGCAGTACTTC.

The chain recombines TRBV28 with TRBJ1-4; 8 positions match TRBD1. V shed 3 bases, J shed 3 bases, and the junction held 0 bases outside the gene matches. Germline CDR1 reads MDHEN; CDR2 reads SYDVKM. CDR3 length: 14 residues. CDR3 bases: TGTGCCAGCAGTTTGACAGGGGCTAATGAAAAACTGTTTTTT. Amino acid sequence: CASSLTGANEKLFF.

The CDR3: CASSTLRREQYF. The CDR3, as DNA: TGTGCCAGCAGCACCCTGAGGCGGGAGCAGTACTTC. This chain links TRBV7-2 with TRBJ2-7; D not certain. Trimming stripped 5 bases from V and 7 bases from J, with 12 bases between. CDR3 length: 12 residues. Per the germline V gene, CDR1 is SGHTA and CDR2 is FQGNSA.

This clone was counted only a few times. The CDR3 DNA sequence: TGTGCCAGCAGCTTGGGGACAGGTCTAGGCGAGCAGTACTTC. This codes for CASSLGTGLGEQYF. The V gene is TRBV27, the J gene TRBJ2-7; TRBD1 agrees at 8 bases. Germline V gene sequence: CDR1 MNHEY, CDR2 SMNVEV (reference sequence). The CDR3 consists of 14 residues. The V and J ends lost 6 bases and 6 bases, in that order; junction bases with no gene match: 10.

The chain recombines TRBV7-7 with TRBJ2-3, with D hard to call. The CDR3 totals 15 residues. V was cut by 0 bases and J by 5 bases, with 12 bases left in between. Germline CDR1 reads SSHAT; CDR2 reads FNYEAQ (reference sequence). DNA for the CDR3: TGTGCCAGCAGCTTAGCGGCTAGTTCGCAAGATACGCAGTATTTT. As protein: CASSLAASSQDTQYF.

The genes are TRBV29-1 and TRBJ2-3, with 7 nucleotides matching TRBD2. This CDR3 is 15 amino acids long. V lost 3 bases, J lost 2 bases, and 8 bases stayed unmatched. Per the germline V gene, CDR1 is SQVTM and CDR2 is ANQGSEA. The CDR3 region has the DNA TGCAGCGTTGAGGGAGTAGCGGGCATCACAGATACGCAGTATTTT. Translating gives CSVEGVAGITDTQYF.

This clone has ten or more counts. The rearrangement joins TRBV7-2 to TRBJ1-6; D perhaps matches TRBD1 (6 bases). Per germline, CDR1 SGHTA and CDR2 FQGNSA. The V end was cut by 5 bases, the J end by 9 bases, with 14 bases between. This CDR3 contains 14 residues. The CDR3, as DNA: TGTGCCAGCAGCCGCGACAGGTCTGGTTCACCCCTCCACTTT. This sequence encodes CASSRDRSGSPLHF.

Regarding this clone: Compared with germline, one end of the junction differs, possibly owing to a read error. The chain carries TRBV2 and TRBJ1-2, with D possibly TRBD1 on 6 matching bases. Germline CDR1 and CDR2: SNHLY and FYNNEI. The CDR3 extends over 13 amino acids. The DNA of the CDR3 is TGTGCCAGCAGTTTCAGCGGGACAAGCAGAGGCGCCTTC. Its translation is CASSFSGTSRGAF.

This chain joins TRBV9 and TRBJ1-2, with D tentatively TRBD1 (6 bases). The CDR3 is 13 amino acids. Germline CDR1 reads SGDLS; CDR2 reads YYNGEE. The V gene lost 5 bases and the J gene lost 8 bases, with 16 bases spanning the gap. The CDR3 DNA reads as TGTGCCAGCAGGGGTGAAGGGGGTCGGGGCTACACCTTC. It is translated as CASRGEGGRGYTF.

This clone was observed once. The V call is TRBV10-2, the J call TRBJ2-7; D may be TRBD2 (5 bases). With 3 bases removed from V and 0 bases from J, the gap between germline ends came to 9 bases. CDR1 WSHSY and CDR2 SAAADI come from the germline V gene. The CDR3 is made up of 14 amino acids. The CDR3 sequence is CASSDGENSYEQYF. The CDR3, as DNA: TGCGCCAGCAGTGACGGGGAAAACTCCTACGAGCAGTACTTC.

The chain has TRBV24-1 and TRBJ2-1, with 12 bases matching TRBD1. Germline V gene lookup returns CDR1 KGHDR and CDR2 SFDVKD. This CDR3 region has 16 residues. The trim removed 4 bases at V and 8 bases at J, leaving 8 bases unmatched. CDR3: CATSEPRDRGLDEQFF. The CDR3 region has the DNA TGTGCCACCAGTGAGCCCCGGGACAGGGGGCTCGATGAGCAGTTCTTC.

This chain uses TRBV3-1 (or the pseudogene TRBV3-2) with TRBJ1-6, with D possibly being TRBD1 (6 bases). CDR3 length equals 16 residues. The germline V gene has CDR1 LGHDT and CDR2 YNNKEL (reference sequence). Trimming pared 5 bases from V and 9 bases from J, leaving 20 bases between. The CDR3 is CASSWGAIRGPSPLHF. The CDR3 DNA reads as TGTGCCAGCAGCTGGGGCGCGATCAGGGGCCCTTCACCCCTCCACTTT.

The CDR3 loop is CASSSPGYEQYF. CDR3 sequence (DNA): TGCGCCAGCAGCTCCCCAGGCTACGAGCAGTACTTC. The rearrangement joins TRBV5-1 to TRBJ2-7, with D hard to call. Germline-derived CDR1 and CDR2 are SGHRS and YFSETQ. The CDR3 consists of 12 residues. Between the trimmed V and J ends, which lost 3 bases and 3 bases, there was a span of 7 bases.